This T cell receptor (beta chain) was identified during a study of blood T cell repertoires in COVID-19. Study-wide background: T cells, B-cell-depleted T cells, or PBMCs supplied cDNA or gDNA.

Only in-frame clones appear in the TCRdb table, and some are missing; sequencing was by immunoSEQ multiplex PCR. The data contain some 180,000 clones, about four fifths of them singletons. This receptor was taken from a woman older than 75 with acute or convalescent COVID-19. Sequenced: peripheral blood.

The CDR3 region has the DNA TGTGCCAGCAGTCGCGGGACAGGGGCTAATCAGCCCCAGCATTTT. This sequence encodes CASSRGTGANQPQHF. This chain connects TRBV6-5 to TRBJ1-5; 10 bases line up with TRBD1. With 5 bases clipped from V and 4 bases from J, the junction kept 5 bases outside the gene matches. CDR1 is MNHEY and CDR2 is SVGAGI in the germline V gene. The CDR3 contains 15 residues.